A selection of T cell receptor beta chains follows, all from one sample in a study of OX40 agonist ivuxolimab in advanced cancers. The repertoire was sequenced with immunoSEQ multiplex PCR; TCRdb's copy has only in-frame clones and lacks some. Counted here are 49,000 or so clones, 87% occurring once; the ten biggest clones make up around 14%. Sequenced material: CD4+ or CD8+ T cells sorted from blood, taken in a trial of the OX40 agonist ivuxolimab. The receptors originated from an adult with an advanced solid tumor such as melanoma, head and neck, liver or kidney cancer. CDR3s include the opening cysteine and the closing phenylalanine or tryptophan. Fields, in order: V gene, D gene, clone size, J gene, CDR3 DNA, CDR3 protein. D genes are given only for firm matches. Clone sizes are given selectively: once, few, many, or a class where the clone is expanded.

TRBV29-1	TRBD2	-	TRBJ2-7	TGCAGCGTCAGCGGGGGGGGGACTAGCGGGACCTACGAGCAGTACTTC	CSVSGGGTSGTYEQYF
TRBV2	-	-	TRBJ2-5	TGTGCCAGCACCCCTCGGGGAGTAGGTTGCACCCAGTACTTC	CASTPRGVGCTQYF
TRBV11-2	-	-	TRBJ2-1	TGTGCCAGCAGTCGGAACTACAATGAGCAGTTCTTC	CASSRNYNEQFF
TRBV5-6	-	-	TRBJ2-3	TGTGCCAGCAACCAGGAGTCGTATGCCACAGATACGCAGTATTTT	CASNQESYATDTQYF
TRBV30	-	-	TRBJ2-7	TGTGCCTGGCGGGGACTGGCCTACGAGCAGTACTTC	CAWRGLAYEQYF
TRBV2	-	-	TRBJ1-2	TGTGCCAGCAGTGAGGAGTTGCGCTATGGCTACACCTTC	CASSEELRYGYTF
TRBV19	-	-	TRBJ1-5	TGTGCCAGTAGCCTCCGGGACGGATATCAGCCCCAGCATTTT	CASSLRDGYQPQHF
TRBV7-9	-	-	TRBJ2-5	TGTGCCAGCAGCTACCCCCCGGGGCGGGGGCGGGAGACCCAGTACTTC	CASSYPPGRGRETQYF
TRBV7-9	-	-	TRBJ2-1	TGTGCCAGCAGCTTAGTTGATAACTACAATGAGCAGTTCTTC	CASSLVDNYNEQFF
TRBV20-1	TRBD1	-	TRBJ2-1	TGCAGACAGGGGTCGGACAATGAGCAGTTCTTC	CRQGSDNEQFF
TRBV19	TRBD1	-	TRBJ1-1	TGTGCCAGTAGTATCCGACGGACAGGGGGCTTTGCTGAAGCTTTCTTT	CASSIRRTGGFAEAFF
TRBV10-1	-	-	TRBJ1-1	TGCGCCAGCAGGAGAGTCCGGGGAGGCGAAGCTTTCTTT	CASRRVRGGEAFF
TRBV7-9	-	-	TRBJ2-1	TGTGCCAGCAGCCTTAGCCAGGGGGGGTCCTACAATGAGCAGTTCTTC	CASSLSQGGSYNEQFF
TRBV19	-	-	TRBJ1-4	TGTGCCAGTAGGACGGACAGTTTATTCGAAAAACTGTTTTTT	CASRTDSLFEKLFF
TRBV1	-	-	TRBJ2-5	TGCACCAGCAGCCAAAAGGGAGTCGCGGGAGAAGAGACCCAGTACTTC	CTSSQKGVAGEETQYF
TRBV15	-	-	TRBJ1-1	TGTGCCACCAGTAAGAACACTGAAGCTTTCTTT	CATSKNTEAFF
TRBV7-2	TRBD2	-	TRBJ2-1	TGTGCCAGCCATCGCGGGAGGCCCGGCAATGAGCAGTTCTTC	CASHRGRPGNEQFF
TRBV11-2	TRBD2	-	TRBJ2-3	TGTGCCAGCAGCGCCCTAGCGGGAGGGGGAAGCACAGATACGCAGTATTTT	CASSALAGGGSTDTQYF
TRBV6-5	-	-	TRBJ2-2	TGTGCCAGCAGTTCAGGGAGGCACACCGGGGAGCTGTTTTTT	CASSSGRHTGELFF
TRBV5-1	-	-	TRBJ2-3	TGCGCCAGCAGCTCCCGGGACTTCCTGACAGATACGCAGTATTTT	CASSSRDFLTDTQYF
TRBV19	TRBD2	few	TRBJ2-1	TGTGCCAGTAGTGTACTAGCGGGATACAATGAGCAGTTCTTC	CASSVLAGYNEQFF
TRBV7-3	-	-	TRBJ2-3	TGTGCCAGCAGCTTAGGTGTCGGAGCAGATACGCAGTATTTT	CASSLGVGADTQYF
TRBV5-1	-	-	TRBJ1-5	TGCGCCAGCAGCTTAGCAGAGTCGCGTCAGCCCCAGCATTTT	CASSLAESRQPQHF
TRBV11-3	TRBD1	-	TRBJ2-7	TGTGCCAGCAGCAGAACCGGGACAGGGGCCTACGAGCAGTACTTC	CASSRTGTGAYEQYF
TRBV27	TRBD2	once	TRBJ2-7	TGTGCCAGCAGATCGGGGAGCGGGAGGGCCCCCTACGAGCAGTACTTC	CASRSGSGRAPYEQYF
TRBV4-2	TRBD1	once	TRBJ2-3	TGTGCCAGCAGCCAAGATGGGACAGCCTCTAGCACAGATACGCAGTATTTT	CASSQDGTASSTDTQYF
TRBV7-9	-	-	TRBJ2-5	TGTGCCAGCAGCTTAACCGAGACCCAGTACTTC	CASSLTETQYF
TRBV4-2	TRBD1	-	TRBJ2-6	TGTGCCAGCAGCCCGCCGGGACAGGGTTCTGGGGCCAACGTCCTGACTTTC	CASSPPGQGSGANVLTF
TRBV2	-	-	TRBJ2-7	TGTGCCAGCACCTCTGACATTCCCTACGAGCAGTACTTC	CASTSDIPYEQYF
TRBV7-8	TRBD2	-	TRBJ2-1	TGTGCCAGCAGCCCAAGCGGGGCCTCCTACAATGAGCAGTTCTTC	CASSPSGASYNEQFF
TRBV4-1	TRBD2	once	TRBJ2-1	TGCGCCAGCAGCCGAACCCGGGGTAGCGGGAGTTCGAATGAGCAGTTCTTC	CASSRTRGSGSSNEQFF
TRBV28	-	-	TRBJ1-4	TGTGCCAGCACCCTTGGGAGTGGGTCCCTCAATGAAAAACTGTTTTTT	CASTLGSGSLNEKLFF
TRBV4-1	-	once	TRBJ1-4	TGCGCCAGCAGCCAAGCGGGGCTTGGTAATGAAAAACTGTTTTTT	CASSQAGLGNEKLFF
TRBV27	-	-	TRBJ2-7	TGTGCCAGCAGTTTTTTTGGCGGGTACGAGCAGTACTTC	CASSFFGGYEQYF
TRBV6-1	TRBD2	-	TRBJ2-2	TGTGCCACCCCGGGAGGGTTGAACACCGGGGAGCTGTTTTTT	CATPGGLNTGELFF
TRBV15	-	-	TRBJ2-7	TGTGCCACCAGCCACCTCGGTCAGCCATCCTACGAGCAGTACTTC	CATSHLGQPSYEQYF
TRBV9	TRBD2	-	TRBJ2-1	TGTGCCAGCGGACGGACTAGCTTGAATGAGCAGTTCTTC	CASGRTSLNEQFF
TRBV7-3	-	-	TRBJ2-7	TGTGCCAGCAGCTCCGTTTTTCAGGACGGGAGCTCCTACGAGCAGTACTTC	CASSSVFQDGSSYEQYF
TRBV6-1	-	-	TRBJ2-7	TGTGCCAGCAGACCCGGGACGGCCCTAAACGAGCAGTACTTC	CASRPGTALNEQYF
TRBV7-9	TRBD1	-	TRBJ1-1	TGTGCCAGCAGCTCCTCAGACAGGGGCAAAGCTTTCTTT	CASSSSDRGKAFF
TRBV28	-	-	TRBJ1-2	TGTGCCAGCAGTTTACCCTCTGCAGGGTATAACTATGGCTACACCTTC	CASSLPSAGYNYGYTF
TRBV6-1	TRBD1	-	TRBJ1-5	TGTGCCACCGCGGACAGGGAGAATCAGCCCCAGCATTTT	CATADRENQPQHF
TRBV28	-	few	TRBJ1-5	TGTGCCAGCAGCACTAATCAGCCCCAGCATTTT	CASSTNQPQHF
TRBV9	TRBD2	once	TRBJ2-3	TGTGCCAGCAGCACGACGGCGACTAGCGGGTTCACAGATACGCAGTATTTT	CASSTTATSGFTDTQYF
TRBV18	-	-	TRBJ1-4	TGTGCCAGCTCACCCGGGGCGGTGGGTGAAAAACTGTTTTTT	CASSPGAVGEKLFF
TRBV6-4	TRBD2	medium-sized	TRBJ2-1	TGTGCCAGCAGTGACTCTAGCGGGAGCTACAATGAGCAGTTCTTC	CASSDSSGSYNEQFF
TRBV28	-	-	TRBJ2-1	TGTGCCAGCAGAGTGACAGGCTATTACAATGAGCAGTTCTTC	CASRVTGYYNEQFF
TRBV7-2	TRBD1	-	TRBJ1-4	TGTGCCAGCAGCCCCAGGGCCGGGACAGGGAGGAATGGAGCGTTTTTT	CASSPRAGTGRNGAFF
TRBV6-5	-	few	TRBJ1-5	TGTGCCAGCACCCAAGGGATCAATAGCAATCAGCCCCAGCATTTT	CASTQGINSNQPQHF
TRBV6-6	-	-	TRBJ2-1	TGTGCCAGCAATTGGGGCAATGAGCAGTTCTTC	CASNWGNEQFF
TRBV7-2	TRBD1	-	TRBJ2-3	TGTGCCAGCAGCCGGGGACAGCCGAACACAGATACGCAGTATTTT	CASSRGQPNTDTQYF
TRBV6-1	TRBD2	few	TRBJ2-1	TGTGCCAGCAGTGAAGCGGGAGGGCACAATGAGCAGTTCTTC	CASSEAGGHNEQFF
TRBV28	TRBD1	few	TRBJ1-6	TGTGCCAGCAGTTTAGCAACAGGGGATGTATCACCCCTCCACTTT	CASSLATGDVSPLHF
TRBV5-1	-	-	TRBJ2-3	TGCGCCAGCAGCTTGGAAAGGTTTCCTACAGATACGCAGTATTTT	CASSLERFPTDTQYF
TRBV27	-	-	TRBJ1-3	TGTGCCAGCAGTTTAAGGGAGCCACTGAGTTCCTCTGGAAACACCATATATTTT	CASSLREPLSSSGNTIYF
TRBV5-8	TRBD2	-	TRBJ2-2	TGTGCCAGCAGCGGGGGGGCGAACACCGGGGAGCTGTTTTTT	CASSGGANTGELFF
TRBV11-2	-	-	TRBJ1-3	TGTGCCAGCAGCTCCGTGACCGGAAACACCATATATTTT	CASSSVTGNTIYF